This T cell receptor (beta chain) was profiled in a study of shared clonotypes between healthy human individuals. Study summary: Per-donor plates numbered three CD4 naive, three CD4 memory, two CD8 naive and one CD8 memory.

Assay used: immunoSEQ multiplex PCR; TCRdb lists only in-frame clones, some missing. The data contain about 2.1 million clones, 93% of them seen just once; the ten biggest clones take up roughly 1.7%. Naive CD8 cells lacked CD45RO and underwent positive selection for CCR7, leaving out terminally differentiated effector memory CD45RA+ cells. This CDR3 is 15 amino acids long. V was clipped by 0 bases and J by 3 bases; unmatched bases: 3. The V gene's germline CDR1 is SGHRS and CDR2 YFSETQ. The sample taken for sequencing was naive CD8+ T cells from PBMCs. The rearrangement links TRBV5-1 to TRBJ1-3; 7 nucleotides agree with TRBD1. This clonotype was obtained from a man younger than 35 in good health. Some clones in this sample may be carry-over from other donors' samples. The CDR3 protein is CASSLEGGSGNTIYF. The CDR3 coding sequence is TGCGCCAGCAGCTTGGAAGGGGGCAGTGGAAACACCATATATTTT.